This T cell receptor (beta chain) comes out of a study of PD-1 blockade in classical Hodgkin lymphoma. Every one of the patients relapsed after autologous stem cell transplantation (brentuximab vedotin exposure was variable). The authors purified CD4+ T cells from thawed PBMCs by magnetic negative selection. TCRdb's table, derived via immunoSEQ multiplex PCR, lists solely in-frame clones and lacks some. The sample gives 10,000 to 15,000 clones, about 90% of which show up once; more than 0.4% is in the top ten. The V end was cut by 1 base, the J end by 2 bases, with 13 bases between. This CDR3 is 16 amino acids long. Germline V gene data show CDR1 as SGHRS and CDR2 as YFSETQ.

The rearrangement joins TRBV5-1 to TRBJ2-1; TRBD1 might be the D (5 bases). This TCR came from a human donor with classical Hodgkin lymphoma. The sequencing here drew on CD4+ T cells from blood, taken at baseline. DNA of the CDR3: TGCGCCAGCAGCTTGCAGGGTGGGTCCCCCTACAATGAGCAGTTCTTC. As protein: CASSLQGGSPYNEQFF. Combining the CDR3 with reference TRBV5-1 and TRBJ2-1 gives the whole variable domain KAGVTQTPRYLIKTRGQQVTLSCSPISGHRSVSWYQQTPGQGLQFLFEYFSETQRNKGNFPGRFSGRQFSNSRSEMNVSTLELGDSALYLCASSLQGGSPYNEQFFGPGTRLTVL.